A single sample gave rise to the 13 T cell receptor beta chains below, sequenced in a study of T cells in Graves' hyperthyroidism and ophthalmopathy. It was RNA transcripts that yielded the amplified TCR beta CDR3 regions. First-round RT-PCR with HTBI primers amplified the TCR CDR3 region. TCRdb used MiXCR to reprocess the multiplex PCR reads, holding one entry per CDR3 protein. The data show roughly 500,000 distinct CDR3 sequences, with about 45% seen just once and roughly 45% held by the top ten. Sequenced material: peripheral blood or thyroid tissue (not recorded which). The receptors shown here come from an adult woman with Graves' disease, either hyperthyroidism or ophthalmopathy (not recorded which).

This clonotype appeared once. This chain connects TRBV15 to TRBJ1-1; the match to TRBD1 covers 10 bases. The J segment lost 6 bases and the V segment lost 9 bases, leaving 16 bases of the junction unmatched. From germline, CDR1 is LNHNV and CDR2 YYDKDF (reference sequence). The CDR3 has 16 amino acids. In DNA, the CDR3 is TGTGCCACTTGTCCGGGACAGGGGTCCTTTTTAGCTGAAGCTTTCTTT. Its protein is CATCPGQGSFLAEAFF.

Of note for this clonotype: A junction boundary mismatches the germline segment, possibly from a read error. The V call is TRBV7-9, the J call TRBJ1-1; D possibly corresponds to TRBD1 (6 bases). The V gene's germline CDR1 is SEHNR and CDR2 FQNEAQ (reference sequence). This CDR3 comprises 11 residues. DNA for the CDR3: TGTGCCGGCAGCTTACGGGGGCAAGCTTTCTTT. As protein: CAGSLRGQAFF.

There are many counts of this clonotype. This chain joins TRBV6-2 or TRBV6-3 and TRBJ1-6; D not resolved. The V gene lost 2 bases and the J gene lost 7 bases, with 12 bases spanning the gap. In germline, CDR1 is MNHEY, CDR2 SVGEGT. This CDR3 has 15 residues. CDR3 nucleotide sequence: TGTGCCAGCAGTTACCCGGACGGACGGAATTCACCCCTCCACTTT. Translating it yields CASSYPDGRNSPLHF.

This clonotype was detected ten times or more. This sequence joins TRBV6-2 or TRBV6-3 and TRBJ2-5, with D maybe TRBD2 (6 bases). Trimming took off 8 bases at V and 4 bases at J, with 14 bases between the two ends. This CDR3 spans 13 amino acids. Germline V lookup: CDR1 MNHEY, CDR2 SVGEGT. The CDR3 is CASVPGEVETQYF. The CDR3 DNA reads TGTGCCAGCGTCCCGGGAGAGGTAGAGACCCAGTACTTC.

Regarding this clonotype: This may come from a read error, since a much larger clone is one base off. The chain has TRBV5-6 and TRBJ2-7, with D possibly matching TRBD1 (5 bases). This CDR3 comprises 13 residues. V lost 0 bases and J 7 bases, leaving 11 bases between the germline ends. The V gene's germline CDR1 is SGHDT and CDR2 YYEEEE. CDR3: CASSLGRAWEQYF. In DNA, the CDR3 is TGTGCCAGCAGCTTGGGCAGGGCTTGGGAGCAGTACTTC.

The DNA for the CDR3 is TGCAGTGCTAGAGATCGTCGAGACCTCAGGGACGAAGCTTTCTTT. It encodes CSARDRRDLRDEAFF. V usage is TRBV20-1 and J usage is TRBJ1-1, with a weak D call TRBD1 (5 bases). Trimming left V 0 bases short and J 8 bases short, with 19 bases between. The CDR3 length is 15 residues. Germline CDR1 and CDR2: DFQATT and SNEGSKA (reference sequence).

This clonotype occurred many times. The genes are TRBV6-2 or TRBV6-3 and TRBJ1-1; 11 bases map to TRBD1. The CDR3 is made up of 12 amino acids. J lost 7 bases, V lost 8 bases, and 3 bases had no gene match. CDR1 is MNHEY, CDR2 SVGEGT, per germline. CDR3 region: CASLGQGVEAFF. The CDR3 nucleotides read TGTGCCAGCCTGGGACAGGGGGTTGAAGCTTTCTTT.

This chain links TRBV2 with TRBJ2-7, with TRBD1 matching over 7 bases. This CDR3 has 14 residues. Germline trimming cut 7 bases from V and 1 base from J; bases unmatched to any gene: 7. CDR1 and CDR2 from the germline V gene are SNHLY and FYNNEI. CDR3 sequence reads: CASNYATGSYEQYF. The CDR3 nucleotides are TGTGCCAGCAACTATGCGACAGGGTCCTACGAGCAGTACTTC.

The chain carries TRBV7-9 and TRBJ2-5; TRBD2 agrees at 12 bases. From germline, CDR1 is SEHNR and CDR2 FQNEAQ (reference sequence). This CDR3 has 13 amino acids. The V gene end was trimmed by 4 bases and the J gene end by 10 bases; junction bases not matched to a gene: 4. This CDR3 is CASSWTSGVGQYF. The DNA for the CDR3 is TGTGCCAGCAGCTGGACTAGCGGGGTGGGCCAGTACTTC.

Regarding this clonotype: One end of the junction varies from germline; a read error may be responsible. The rearrangement uses TRBV6-5 and TRBJ1-5, with unresolved D. The CDR3 runs to 14 residues. Germline V CDR1 and CDR2: MNHEY, SVGAGI. CDR3 protein: CAISYSQNNQPQHF. CDR3 bases: TGTGCCATCAGTTACTCTCAGAATAATCAGCCCCAGCATTTT.

This clonotype was counted a single time. This chain uses TRBV2 with TRBJ1-4; maybe TRBD1 (5 bases). The CDR3 loop spans 14 amino acids. The V gene lost 3 bases and the J gene lost 7 bases, with 12 bases spanning the gap. CDR1 is SNHLY, CDR2 FYNNEI, per germline. The CDR3 here is CASSEQGLSEKLFF. Written as DNA, the CDR3 is TGTGCCAGCAGTGAGCAGGGACTGAGTGAAAAACTGTTTTTT.

V and J are TRBV10-3 and TRBJ1-6, with 10 bases that match TRBD1. The CDR3 contains 16 residues. The trim removed 6 bases at V and 7 bases at J, leaving 9 bases unmatched. In germline, CDR1 is ENHRY, CDR2 SYGVKD. The chain's CDR3 is CAISLGPGQGNSPLHF. The DNA for the CDR3 is TGTGCCATCAGCCTAGGACCGGGACAGGGGAATTCACCCCTCCACTTT.

CDR3 sequence: CAISDNGISTDTQYF. As DNA, the CDR3 is TGTGCCATCAGTGACAACGGGATTAGCACAGATACGCAGTATTTT. The chain combines TRBV10-3 with TRBJ2-3; the D gene is possibly TRBD2 (5 bases). The length of the CDR3 is 15 residues. The germline V gene encodes CDR1 ENHRY and CDR2 SYGVKD. V lost 3 bases and J 0 bases, leaving 10 bases between the germline ends.